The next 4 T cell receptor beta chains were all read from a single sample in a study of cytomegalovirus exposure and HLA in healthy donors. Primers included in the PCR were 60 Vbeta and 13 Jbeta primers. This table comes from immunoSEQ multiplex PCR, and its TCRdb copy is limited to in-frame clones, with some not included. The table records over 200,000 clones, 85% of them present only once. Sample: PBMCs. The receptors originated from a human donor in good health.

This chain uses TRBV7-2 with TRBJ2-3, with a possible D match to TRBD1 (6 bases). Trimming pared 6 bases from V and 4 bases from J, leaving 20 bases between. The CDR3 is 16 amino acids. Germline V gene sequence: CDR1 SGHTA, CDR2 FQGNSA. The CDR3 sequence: CASSSLGPGVPDTQYF. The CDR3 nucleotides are TGTGCCAGCAGTTCGCTAGGGCCAGGGGTTCCAGATACGCAGTATTTT.

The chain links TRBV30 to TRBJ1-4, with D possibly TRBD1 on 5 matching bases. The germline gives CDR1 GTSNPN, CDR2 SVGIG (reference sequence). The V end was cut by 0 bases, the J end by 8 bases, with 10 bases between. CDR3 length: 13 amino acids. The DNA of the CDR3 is TGTGCCTGGAGTGTACAAGGGGTAGAAAAACTGTTTTTT. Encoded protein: CAWSVQGVEKLFF. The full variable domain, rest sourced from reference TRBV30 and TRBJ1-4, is SQTIHQWPATLVQPVGSPLSLECTVEGTSNPNLYWYRQAAGRGLQLLFYSVGIGQISSEVPQNLSASRPQDRQFILSSKKLLLSDSGFYLCAWSVQGVEKLFFGSGTQLSVL.

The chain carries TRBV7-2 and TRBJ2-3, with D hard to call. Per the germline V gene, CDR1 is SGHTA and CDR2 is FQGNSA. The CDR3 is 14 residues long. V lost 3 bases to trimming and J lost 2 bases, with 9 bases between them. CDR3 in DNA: TGTGCCAGCAGCTTTTCGTTAGTCACAGATACGCAGTATTTT. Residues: CASSFSLVTDTQYF.

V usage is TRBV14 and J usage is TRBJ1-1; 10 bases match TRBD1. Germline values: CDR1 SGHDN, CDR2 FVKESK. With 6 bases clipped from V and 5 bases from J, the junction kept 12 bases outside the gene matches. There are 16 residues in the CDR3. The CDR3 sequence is CASSHSRGTGETEAFF. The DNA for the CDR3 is TGTGCCAGCAGTCATAGCAGGGGGACAGGGGAAACTGAAGCTTTCTTT. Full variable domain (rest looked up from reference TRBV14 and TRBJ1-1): EAGVTQFPSHSVIEKGQTVTLRCDPISGHDNLYWYRRVMGKEIKFLLHFVKESKQDESGMPNNRFLAERTGGTYSTLKVQPAELEDSGVYFCASSHSRGTGETEAFFGQGTRLTVV.